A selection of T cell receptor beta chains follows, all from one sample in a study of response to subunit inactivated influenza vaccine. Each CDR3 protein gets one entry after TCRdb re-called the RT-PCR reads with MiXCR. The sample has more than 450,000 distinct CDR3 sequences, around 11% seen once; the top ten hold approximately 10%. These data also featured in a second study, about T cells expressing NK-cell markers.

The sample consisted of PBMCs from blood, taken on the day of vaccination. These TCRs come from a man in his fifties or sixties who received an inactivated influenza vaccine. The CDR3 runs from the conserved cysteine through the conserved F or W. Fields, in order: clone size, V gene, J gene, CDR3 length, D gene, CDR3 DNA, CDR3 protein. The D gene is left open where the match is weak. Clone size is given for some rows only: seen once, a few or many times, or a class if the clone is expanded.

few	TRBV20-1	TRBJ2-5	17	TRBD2	TGCAGTGCAACCGGACTAGCGGGGGGACACATCCAAGAGACCCAGTACTTC	CSATGLAGGHIQETQYF
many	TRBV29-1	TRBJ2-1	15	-	TGCAGCGCCCAGGGGTTTGGGGGCTCCTACAATGAGCAGTTCTTC	CSAQGFGGSYNEQFF
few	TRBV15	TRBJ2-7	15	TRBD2	TGTGCCACCAGCAGAGCGACTAGCGGGAGGTACGAGCAGTACTTC	CATSRATSGRYEQYF
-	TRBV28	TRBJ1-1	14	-	TGTGCCAGCGCCCAAGGGGGGCGGGACACTGAAGCTTTCTTT	CASAQGGRDTEAFF
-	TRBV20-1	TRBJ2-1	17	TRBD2	TGCAGTGCTAGGGGACTAGCGGGAGATTTCTCCTACAATGAGCAGTTCTTC	CSARGLAGDFSYNEQFF
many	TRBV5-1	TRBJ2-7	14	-	TGCGCCAGCAGCTTGGGCGGGGCCCCCTACGAGCAGTACTTC	CASSLGGAPYEQYF
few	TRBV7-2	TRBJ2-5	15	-	TGTGCCAGCAGCTTAGGGCCTAGCGAACAAGAGACCCAGTACTTC	CASSLGPSEQETQYF
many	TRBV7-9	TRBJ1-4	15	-	TGTGCCAGCAGCACACAGGGTTGGTCTAATGAAAAACTGTTTTTT	CASSTQGWSNEKLFF
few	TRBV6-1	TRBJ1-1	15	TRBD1	TGTGCCAGCAGTGAAGCCCCTGGGACAGCGAGTGAAGCTTTCTTT	CASSEAPGTASEAFF
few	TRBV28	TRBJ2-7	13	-	TGTGCCAGCAGTTTTGAAGCTTTCTACGAGCAGTACTTC	CASSFEAFYEQYF
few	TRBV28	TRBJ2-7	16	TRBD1	TGTGCCAGCAGTTTTCTCTTAGTGACAGGGTTCTACGAGCAGTACTTC	CASSFLLVTGFYEQYF
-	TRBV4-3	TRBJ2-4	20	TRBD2	TGCGCCAGCAGCCAAGAAGGGACTAGCGGGGGGGCCGGGTCACAAAACATTCAGTACTTC	CASSQEGTSGGAGSQNIQYF
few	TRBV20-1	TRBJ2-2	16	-	TGCAGTGCTACCTTGTCTGGAGCGCTGAACACCGGGGAGCTGTTTTTT	CSATLSGALNTGELFF
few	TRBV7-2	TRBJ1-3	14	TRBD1	TGTGCCAGCAGCCCGGACAGGGGGGGAAACACCATATATTTT	CASSPDRGGNTIYF
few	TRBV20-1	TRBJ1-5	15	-	TGCAGTGCTAGAGAAAGGGTTTCCGAATATCAGCCCCAGCATTTT	CSARERVSEYQPQHF
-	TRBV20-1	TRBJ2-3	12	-	TGCATTGCTAGAGATCTAACAGATACGCAGTATTTT	CIARDLTDTQYF